This TCR beta chain was captured by sequencing in a study of shared clonotypes between healthy human individuals. As for the study in general: Each donor contributed plates that comprised three CD4 naive, three CD4 memory, two CD8 naive and one CD8 memory.

The repertoire was sequenced with immunoSEQ multiplex PCR; TCRdb's copy has only in-frame clones and lacks some. The sample contains approximately 1,500,000 clones, 98% of which appear only once. Investigators divided CD4+ cells into CD45RA+ naive and CD45RA-negative memory subsets. General study points: Researchers found naive subsets generally carried larger estimated richness than memory subsets.

As for this clone: What it binds is unknown.

Germline V lookup: CDR1 SGHRS, CDR2 YFSETQ. The V and J ends lost 4 bases and 0 bases respectively, with 14 bases between them. The CDR3 length is 15 residues. This TCR was recovered from a man aged 25 to 45 in good health. Sequencing used naive CD4+ T cells sorted from blood. Indicated subset: CD45RA+ positively selected. The chain carries TRBV5-1 and TRBJ2-7; D ambiguous. The CDR3 spells CASSPGWANSYEQYF. The CDR3 nucleotides are TGCGCCAGCAGCCCCGGGTGGGCCAACTCCTACGAGCAGTACTTC.